Below, 19 T cell receptor beta chains from the same sample are listed, as sequenced in a study of beta chain features in type 1 diabetes. General study findings and limits: Among all four CD4+ subsets, Type 1 diabetes patients had TCRB CDR3s that were moderately but significantly shorter.

TCRB transcripts that were expressed got sequenced, as all of the isolated RNA had been reverse transcribed. The table came from immunoSEQ multiplex PCR; TCRdb's copy has only in-frame clones and leaves some out. The sample yields nearly 700,000 clones, 13% seen once. These receptors have no identified antigens. Sequenced: naive CD4+ T cells from blood. These receptors came from a man in his late teens or twenties with type 1 diabetes.

This clone appeared a few times. The rearrangement links TRBV27 to TRBJ2-6, with 9 bases aligning to TRBD2. Unmatched junction bases numbered 18, after V lost 6 bases and J lost 0 bases. From germline, CDR1 is MNHEY and CDR2 SMNVEV (reference sequence). The CDR3 covers 21 residues. This CDR3 reads CASRQGVGLARQDSGANVLTF. CDR3 DNA: TGTGCCAGCAGGCAAGGGGTCGGACTAGCGCGACAAGACTCTGGGGCCAACGTCCTGACTTTC.

The gene calls are TRBV19 and TRBJ1-2; D remains unclear. The V end lost 8 bases, the J end lost 0 bases, and 16 bases lay between the germline ends. In germline, CDR1 is LNHDA, CDR2 SQIVND (reference sequence). The CDR3 spans 15 residues. The CDR3 DNA follows: TGTGCCAGTCGTACCCTGCGAACAGCTAACTATGGCTACACCTTC. Encoded protein: CASRTLRTANYGYTF.

The chain links TRBV9 to TRBJ2-5; maybe TRBD1 (6 bases). The CDR3 runs 14 residues. V lost 3 bases to trimming and J lost 9 bases, with 18 bases between them. Germline CDR1 and CDR2: SGDLS and YYNGEE. This chain's CDR3 is CASSASDSLAAQYF. The CDR3 nucleotides are TGTGCCAGCAGCGCCTCGGACAGCCTCGCGGCCCAGTACTTC.

A few counts support this clone. This chain links TRBV6-5 with TRBJ1-4, with D hard to call. The CDR3 is 12 residues long. The germline V gene has CDR1 MNHEY and CDR2 SVGAGI. V was pared by 6 bases and J by 2 bases, with 4 bases between. The CDR3 sequence is CASSRTNEKLFF. The CDR3 region has the DNA TGTGCCAGCAGCCGCACTAATGAAAAACTGTTTTTT.

This clone came up a few times. The chain couples TRBV2 to TRBJ2-3; 12 bases fit TRBD2. V lost 10 bases to trimming and J lost 2 bases; unmatched junction nucleotides: 4. Germline loops: CDR1 SNHLY, CDR2 FYNNEI. There are 14 residues in the CDR3. The CDR3 here is CANTSGGTTDTQYF. Here the CDR3 DNA reads TGTGCCAACACTAGCGGGGGGACCACAGATACGCAGTATTTT.

The gene calls are TRBV10-3 and TRBJ2-3, with D unresolved. Germline lookup yields CDR1 ENHRY and CDR2 SYGVKD. The CDR3 spans 14 residues. V was trimmed by 4 bases and J by 1 base, leaving 9 bases between them. The CDR3 DNA reads as TGTGCCATCAGTGCCGGCAGGCGCACAGATACGCAGTATTTT. The encoded protein is CAISAGRRTDTQYF.

In its sample, this clone was seen a few times. V usage is TRBV18 and J usage is TRBJ2-1, with a tentative D call TRBD2 (5 bases). V lost 4 bases to trimming and J lost 2 bases, with 12 bases between them. The CDR3 totals 15 residues. Germline loops: CDR1 KGHSH, CDR2 LQKENI. This CDR3 reads CASSLQDGAYNEQFF. CDR3 bases: TGTGCCAGCTCACTCCAAGACGGGGCCTACAATGAGCAGTTCTTC.

The V and J genes are TRBV5-1 and TRBJ1-2; TRBD1 matches at 9 bases. Losses at the gene ends were 0 bases for V and 2 bases for J; bases not matched to a gene: 5. Germline-derived CDR1 and CDR2 are SGHRS and YFSETQ. The length of the CDR3 is 16 residues. CDR3 loop: CASSLVGQGENYGYTF. The CDR3 DNA sequence: TGCGCCAGCAGCTTGGTGGGACAGGGCGAGAACTATGGCTACACCTTC.

The V gene is TRBV6-5, the J gene TRBJ2-5; no reliable D call. Germline V lookup: CDR1 MNHEY, CDR2 SVGAGI. The CDR3 has 12 amino acids. Deletions cut 7 bases from V and 5 bases from J, with 11 bases between. This CDR3 is CASIDTTETQYF. The DNA of the CDR3 is TGTGCCAGCATCGATACCACGGAGACCCAGTACTTC.

A note on this clone: The identical CDR3 is also encoded by other nucleotide sequences in the sample. This rearrangement joins TRBV11-1 to TRBJ1-1, with 11 bases matching TRBD1. V trimming: 6 bases; J trimming: 4 bases; junction bases outside the gene matches: 4. Germline CDR1 SGHAT, CDR2 FQDESV (reference sequence). This CDR3 has 14 amino acids. CDR3 sequence: CASRSGTGGTEAFF. The DNA of the CDR3 is TGTGCCAGCAGGTCCGGGACAGGGGGCACTGAAGCTTTCTTT. Full variable domain (remainder filled in from reference TRBV11-1 and TRBJ1-1): EAEVAQSPRYKITEKSQAVAFWCDPISGHATLYWYRQILGQGPELLVQFQDESVVDDSQLPKDRFSAERLKGVDSTLKIQPAELGDSAMYLCASRSGTGGTEAFFGQGTRLTVV.

The V call is TRBV10-3, the J call TRBJ2-2, with D unclear. V lost 3 bases and J 6 bases, leaving 14 bases between the germline ends. The CDR3 runs to 15 residues. Germline loops: CDR1 ENHRY, CDR2 SYGVKD. CDR3 region: CAISDLAIGPGELFF. The CDR3 region has the DNA TGTGCCATCAGTGATTTGGCGATAGGTCCCGGGGAGCTGTTTTTT.

This sequence joins TRBV25-1 and TRBJ1-3; a weak D match, TRBD1 (5 bases). The germline V gene encodes CDR1 MGHDK and CDR2 SYGVNS. This CDR3 has 13 residues. Deletions cut 4 bases from V and 4 bases from J, with 8 bases between. CDR3: CASSGGKGNTIYF. The CDR3 nucleotides read TGTGCCAGCAGTGGGGGGAAAGGAAACACCATATATTTT.

The gene calls are TRBV11-2 and TRBJ2-7; 7 bases agree with TRBD1. Germline V lookup: CDR1 SGHAT, CDR2 FQNNGV. The CDR3 spans 16 residues. The V gene end was trimmed by 5 bases and the J gene end by 0 bases; junction bases not matched to a gene: 10. CDR3 coding DNA: TGTGCCAGCAGCATGACCGGGACAGCCGTCTCCTACGAGCAGTACTTC. This codes for CASSMTGTAVSYEQYF.

This chain uses TRBV15 with TRBJ1-1; D is perhaps TRBD1 (6 bases). The CDR3 is 16 amino acids. Trimming removed 0 bases at V and 7 bases at J, with 18 bases between. The V gene's germline CDR1 is LNHNV and CDR2 YYDKDF (reference sequence). Here the CDR3 reads CATSRDFAGAIFEAFF. The CDR3 DNA follows: TGTGCCACCAGCAGAGATTTTGCGGGGGCGATTTTTGAAGCTTTCTTT.

The sample holds many counts of this clone. The chain employs TRBV7-2 and TRBJ2-7; a possible D gene is TRBD1 (6 bases). The CDR3 has 15 residues. Trimming stripped 5 bases from V and 5 bases from J, with 19 bases between. CDR1 is SGHTA, CDR2 FQGNSA, per germline. The CDR3 bases are TGTGCCAGCAGCCCGCAATCAGGGGTTTCTGACGAGCAGTACTTC. Translating gives CASSPQSGVSDEQYF.

This sequence joins TRBV18 and TRBJ2-3; D not resolved. Germline V gives CDR1 KGHSH, CDR2 LQKENI. V lost 1 base, J lost 0 bases, and 11 bases lay in between. The CDR3 extends over 16 amino acids. CDR3 amino acids: CASSPQETPSTDTQYF. The CDR3 nucleotides are TGTGCCAGCTCACCACAGGAGACTCCTAGCACAGATACGCAGTATTTT.

This clone has only a few counts. The chain employs TRBV30 and TRBJ2-7; a weak D match, TRBD1 (6 bases). This CDR3 is 14 amino acids long. Germline V gene lookup returns CDR1 GTSNPN and CDR2 SVGIG (reference sequence). V lost 0 bases and J lost 4, with 13 bases in between. The CDR3, as DNA: TGTGCCTGGAGTGTCGGACAGATAGTTTACGAGCAGTACTTC. It encodes CAWSVGQIVYEQYF.

This clone was seen more than once but under ten times. The CDR3 loop reads CASSPGTSGYEGTDTQYF. The CDR3 DNA reads as TGTGCCAGCAGCCCCGGGACTAGCGGTTACGAGGGCACAGATACGCAGTATTTT. J is TRBJ2-3 and V is TRBV7-6; 11 bases are shared with TRBD2. V shed 5 bases, J shed 1 base, and the junction held 11 bases outside the gene matches. The CDR3 runs to 18 residues. Germline lookup yields CDR1 SGHVS and CDR2 FNYEAQ.

This clone turned up a few times. The rearrangement joins TRBV4-1 to TRBJ2-4; D unclear. Germline loops: CDR1 MGHRA, CDR2 YSYEKL. V lost 1 base, J lost 0 bases, and 10 bases lay in between. The CDR3 covers 16 residues. CDR3 loop: CASSQALGKAKNIQYF. CDR3 in DNA: TGCGCCAGCAGCCAAGCCCTAGGGAAAGCCAAAAACATTCAGTACTTC.